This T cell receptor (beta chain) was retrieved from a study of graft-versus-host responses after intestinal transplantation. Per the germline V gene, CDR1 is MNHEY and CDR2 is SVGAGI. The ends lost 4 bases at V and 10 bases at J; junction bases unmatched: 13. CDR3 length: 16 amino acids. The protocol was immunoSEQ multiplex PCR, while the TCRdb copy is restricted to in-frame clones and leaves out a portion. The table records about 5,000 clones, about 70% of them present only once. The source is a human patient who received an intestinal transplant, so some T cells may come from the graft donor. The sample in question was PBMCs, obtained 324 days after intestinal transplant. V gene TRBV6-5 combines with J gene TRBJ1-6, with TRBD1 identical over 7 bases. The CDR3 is CASSSARDRRKSPLHF. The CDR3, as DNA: TGTGCCAGCAGTTCAGCTCGGGACAGAAGAAAGTCACCCCTCCACTTT.